One and the same sample provided the 12 T cell receptor beta chains below, sequenced in a study of long-term antiretroviral therapy in people with HIV (dated by TCRdb to between 2020 and 2023). The immunoSEQ hsTCRB v3.0 assay was used at survey level resolution for TRB variable region sequencing. Entries here come from immuneACCESS through TCRdb and include only in-frame sequences with V and J called. Some clones fail to appear in such tables; in the studies checked, an unresolved V gene covers under half of the shortfall, and the cause of the remainder is unknown. Across this sample there are about 28,000 clones, with over 85% seen only once. The ten largest account for about 3.9% of the sample. This sample comprised unsorted PBMCs, obtained 1.8 years after starting antiretroviral therapy. Every receptor here comes from a woman aged 18-29 years with HIV.

The count of this clone is one. The chain is built from TRBV27 and TRBJ1-2, with D uncertain. This CDR3 region has 15 residues. Germline V gene sequence: CDR1 MNHEY, CDR2 SMNVEV (reference sequence). V gave up 5 bases and J gave up 2 bases, with 15 bases separating them. The CDR3 is CASSMESNLNYGYTF. The CDR3 bases are TGTGCCAGCAGTATGGAAAGTAACCTCAACTATGGCTACACCTTC.

The chain recombines TRBV27 with TRBJ2-1; 7 bases agree with TRBD2. V trimming: 3 bases; J trimming: 12 bases; junction bases outside the gene matches: 8. The CDR3 totals 13 residues. Germline V gene data show CDR1 as MNHEY and CDR2 as SMNVEV (reference sequence). The CDR3 sequence is CASSFDVGGRQFF. CDR3 DNA: TGTGCCAGCAGTTTTGACGTGGGAGGGCGGCAGTTCTTC.

V and J are TRBV6-4 and TRBJ2-4; 10 nucleotides align to TRBD2. The J segment lost 9 bases and the V segment lost 4 bases, leaving 12 bases of the junction unmatched. This CDR3 has 16 amino acids. Germline CDR1 and CDR2: MRHNA and SNTAGT. The CDR3 bases are TGTGCCAGCAGTGCAATAGCGGGAGGAGGGATTGGCATTCAGTACTTC. It yields the protein CASSAIAGGGIGIQYF.

In this sample, this clone turned up once. CDR3 residues: CASSDYNEQFF. The CDR3 DNA reads TGTGCCAGCAGTGATTACAATGAGCAGTTCTTC. The chain uses TRBV25-1 and TRBJ2-1; D is unclear. Germline CDR1 is MGHDK and CDR2 is SYGVNS. Trimming removed 3 bases from V and 4 bases from J, with 1 base in between. CDR3 length equals 11 residues.

CDR3 sequence reads: CASSEYARGSVNAGELFF. DNA for the CDR3: TGTGCCAGCAGTGAATACGCCCGAGGGTCCGTCAACGCCGGGGAGCTGTTTTTT. The V call is TRBV25-1, the J call TRBJ2-2; tentatively, D is TRBD2 (5 bases). Germline CDR1 reads MGHDK; CDR2 reads SYGVNS. The CDR3 is 18 amino acids. Trimming left V 0 bases short and J 6 bases short, with 20 bases between.

This chain connects TRBV4-1 to TRBJ2-7; D call uncertain. The CDR3 extends over 13 amino acids. V was shortened by 0 bases and J by 4 bases, with 7 bases between the two germline ends. Germline V gives CDR1 MGHRA, CDR2 YSYEKL. CDR3: CASSQDVSYEQYF. Here the CDR3 DNA reads TGCGCCAGCAGCCAAGATGTTTCTTACGAGCAGTACTTC.

This clone has only one observation. The V and J genes are TRBV19 and TRBJ1-4; D is uncertain. Germline loops: CDR1 LNHDA, CDR2 SQIVND (reference sequence). Between the trimmed V and J ends, which lost 4 bases and 13 bases, there was a span of 13 bases. The CDR3 is made up of 12 amino acids. The CDR3 region has the DNA TGTGCCAGTAGTACCACAAGTAAAAGACTGTTTTTT. As protein: CASSTTSKRLFF.

The rearrangement joins TRBV7-9 to TRBJ1-5, with D unresolved. In germline, CDR1 is SEHNR, CDR2 FQNEAQ (reference sequence). V was shortened by 0 bases and J by 3 bases, with 9 bases between the two germline ends. There are 15 residues in the CDR3. CDR3 region: CASSLASLPNQPQHF. The DNA for the CDR3 is TGTGCCAGCAGCTTAGCCTCACTCCCCAATCAGCCCCAGCATTTT.

The rearrangement links TRBV4-3 to TRBJ2-3, with D perhaps matching TRBD2 (6 bases). Per germline, CDR1 LGHNA and CDR2 YSLEER. The CDR3 has 19 amino acids. V lost 0 bases and J lost 2, with 21 bases in between. In nucleotides, the CDR3 is TGCGCCAGCAGCCAAGATCCGGGAGTAGCGGCAGCTGCCACAGATACGCAGTATTTT. This gives the protein CASSQDPGVAAAATDTQYF.

With regard to this clone: One junction end does not reproduce the germline sequence, and a read error may be involved. The chain has TRBV7-7 and TRBJ2-2; TRBD1 aligns across 11 bases. Germline CDR1 SSHAT, CDR2 FNYEAQ (reference sequence). The CDR3 runs 16 residues. DNA of the CDR3: TGTGCTAGCAGTCCTACCGGGACAGGGGGCACCGGGGAGCTGTTTTTT. Protein product: CASSPTGTGGTGELFF.

The chain employs TRBV6-6 and TRBJ1-2, with D possibly being TRBD1 (6 bases). The CDR3 is made up of 12 amino acids. V shed 8 bases and J shed 8 bases, with 15 bases lying between them. CDR1 MNHNY and CDR2 SVGAGI come from the germline V gene (reference sequence). Here the CDR3 DNA reads TGTGCCAGCCACCATTACAGGGAGGGCTACACCTTC. Its translation: CASHHYREGYTF.

The chain combines TRBV10-1 with TRBJ2-2, with unresolved D. CDR1 and CDR2 from the germline V gene are WNHNN and SYGVQD (reference sequence). This CDR3 spans 14 amino acids. V lost 2 bases and J 1 base, leaving 5 bases between the germline ends. The CDR3 spells CASSEGWNTGELFF. The CDR3 DNA sequence: TGCGCCAGCAGTGAGGGGTGGAACACCGGGGAGCTGTTTTTT.